The rows below give T cell receptor beta chains drawn from one sample of a study of T cells in Graves' hyperthyroidism and ophthalmopathy. Via MiXCR, TCRdb re-called the multiplex PCR reads, giving one row per CDR3 protein. The data contain some 490,000 distinct CDR3 sequences, less than 25% of them singletons. The material sequenced was blood. The receptor source for this set is a woman between 70 and 85 years old with Graves' ophthalmopathy. Both conserved end residues are part of each CDR3. The D gene is left open where the match is weak. Rows give clone size only sometimes, using once, few, many, or a class for an expanded clone.

clone_size | d_call | j_call | v_call | cdr3_aa | cdr3_nt
many | NA | TRBJ1-1 | TRBV3-1 | CASSQTAEAFF | TGTGCCAGCAGCCAAACAGCTGAAGCTTTCTTT
NA | NA | TRBJ1-5 | TRBV19 | CASRGVPLNQPQHF | TGTGCCAGCAGGGGAGTACCTCTTAATCAGCCCCAGCATTTT
few | NA | TRBJ1-5 | TRBV10-1 | CASSVGPRGNQPQHF | TGCGCCAGCAGTGTCGGCCCCCGGGGCAATCAGCCCCAGCATTTT
few | NA | TRBJ2-6 | TRBV24-1 | CATSDHDRSGANVLTF | TGTGCCACCAGTGATCATGACAGGTCCGGGGCCAACGTCCTGACTTTC
few | NA | TRBJ1-3 | TRBV5-1 | CASSPATRGNTIYF | TGCGCCAGCAGCCCAGCAACAAGAGGAAACACCATATATTTT
NA | TRBD1 | TRBJ1-1 | TRBV7-2 | CASSQDRGLNTEAFF | TGTGCCAGCAGCCAAGACAGGGGGTTAAACACTGAAGCTTTCTTT
few | NA | TRBJ1-6 | TRBV14 | CASSLQGGSPLHF | TGTGCCAGCAGCCTCCAGGGCGGGTCACCCCTCCACTTT
few | NA | TRBJ1-5 | TRBV20-1 | CSASTENQPQHF | TGCAGTGCTAGTACGGAGAATCAGCCCCAGCATTTT
NA | NA | TRBJ2-4 | TRBV20-1 | CSAGRSGAKNIQYF | TGCAGTGCTGGCCGGTCGGGAGCCAAAAACATTCAGTACTTC
few | NA | TRBJ2-5 | TRBV11-2 | CASSPRPGRVQETQYF | TGTGCCAGCAGCCCCCGGCCGGGGCGGGTGCAAGAGACCCAGTACTTC
many | NA | TRBJ2-5 | TRBV2 | CASRPGVVETQYF | TGTGCCAGCAGACCCGGCGTCGTGGAGACCCAGTACTTC
NA | NA | TRBJ2-3 | TRBV7-7 | CASSLGVRSGTQYF | TGTGCTAGCAGCTTAGGGGTCAGGTCGGGTACGCAGTATTTT
NA | NA | TRBJ1-4 | TRBV12-5 | CASGHSGGSNEKLFF | TGTGCTAGTGGTCACTCGGGGGGGTCGAATGAAAAACTGTTTTTT
NA | NA | TRBJ1-6 | TRBV25-1 | CASSEGGWNSPLHF | TGTGCCAGCAGTGAGGGGGGGTGGAATTCACCCCTCCACTTT
NA | NA | TRBJ1-1 | TRBV20-1 | CSARDVYDGGFF | TGCAGTGCTAGAGATGTCTACGATGGTGGTTTCTTT
NA | NA | TRBJ2-7 | TRBV4-1 | CASSQVGTSSYEQYF | TGCGCCAGCAGCCAAGTTGGGACTTCCTCCTACGAGCAGTACTTC
few | NA | TRBJ1-4 | TRBV19 | CANSIRRNNEKLFF | TGTGCCAATAGTATACGCAGGAATAATGAAAAACTGTTTTTT
few | TRBD1 | TRBJ2-3 | TRBV2 | CASSLARGLADTQYF | TGTGCCAGCAGCCTCGCCAGGGGGCTGGCAGATACGCAGTATTTT
few | NA | TRBJ2-7 | TRBV30 | CAWATSISYEQYF | TGTGCCTGGGCCACGTCAATCTCCTACGAGCAGTACTTC
NA | TRBD2 | TRBJ2-3 | TRBV9 | CASSLGLAQDTQYF | TGTGCCAGCAGCTTAGGACTAGCCCAAGATACGCAGTATTTT
few | NA | TRBJ2-2 | TRBV7-3 | CASSLAGHANTGELFF | TGTGCCAGCAGCTTAGCGGGTCATGCGAACACCGGGGAGCTGTTTTTT
NA | NA | TRBJ2-5 | TRBV5-6 | CASSFGVYQETQYF | TGTGCCAGCAGCTTTGGGGTCTATCAAGAGACCCAGTACTTC
many | NA | TRBJ1-1 | TRBV27 | CASSLQGQNTEAFF | TGTGCCAGCAGTTTACAGGGCCAGAACACTGAAGCTTTCTTT
few | TRBD1 | TRBJ1-1 | TRBV9 | CASSVGNTQTGVAFF | TGTGCCAGCAGCGTAGGTAATACCCAGACAGGGGTAGCTTTCTTT
NA | NA | TRBJ2-1 | TRBV27 | CASTKTQGAVSYNEQFF | TGTGCCAGCACCAAAACCCAAGGAGCGGTTTCCTACAATGAGCAGTTCTTC
NA | TRBD2 | TRBJ2-7 | TRBV25-1 | CASSPQAGESYEQYF | TGTGCCAGCAGTCCCCAGGCGGGAGAGTCCTACGAGCAGTACTTC
NA | NA | TRBJ1-2 | TRBV20-1 | CSAMEQVNYGYTF | TGCAGTGCTATGGAACAGGTGAACTATGGCTACACCTTC
few | NA | TRBJ1-1 | TRBV3-1 | CASSQEGRAEAFF | TGTGCCAGCAGCCAAGAGGGCCGGGCTGAAGCTTTCTTT
many | TRBD1 | TRBJ2-7 | TRBV12-3/TRBV12-4 | CASSLDRGLSYEQYF | TGTGCCAGCAGTTTAGACAGGGGGTTATCCTACGAGCAGTACTTC
NA | TRBD1 | TRBJ2-3 | TRBV4-3 | CASSQPRTGSPDTQYF | TGCGCCAGCAGCCAACCTCGGACAGGGAGCCCAGATACGCAGTATTTT
many | NA | TRBJ2-2 | TRBV7-9 | CASSLGATGELFF | TGTGCCAGCAGCTTGGGAGCGACCGGGGAGCTGTTTTTT
NA | TRBD2 | TRBJ2-3 | TRBV10-3 | CAISDLAGYTDTQYF | TGTGCCATCAGTGACCTAGCGGGGTACACAGATACGCAGTATTTT
NA | NA | TRBJ2-7 | TRBV13 | CASSLGAGDHEQYF | TGTGCCAGCAGCTTAGGGGCAGGGGACCACGAGCAGTACTTC
few | TRBD1 | TRBJ1-5 | TRBV7-2 | CASKGQPNQPQHF | TGTGCCAGCAAGGGACAGCCCAATCAGCCCCAGCATTTT
NA | NA | TRBJ1-2 | TRBV7-9 | CASSTGGVGGYTF | TGTGCCAGCAGCACCGGGGGGGTCGGTGGCTACACCTTC
few | TRBD2 | TRBJ2-1 | TRBV20-1 | CSVPTSGRVNEQFF | TGCAGTGTTCCGACTAGCGGGAGGGTAAATGAGCAGTTCTTC
many | NA | TRBJ1-1 | TRBV6-2/TRBV6-3 | CASSTDRRRFMNTEAFF | TGTGCCAGCAGTACCGACAGGAGAAGATTCATGAACACTGAAGCTTTCTTT
NA | NA | TRBJ2-3 | TRBV5-1 | CASSRDNTDTQYF | TGCGCCAGCAGCCGGGACAACACAGATACGCAGTATTTT
NA | TRBD2 | TRBJ2-5 | TRBV9 | CASSDRSGRETQYF | TGTGCCAGCAGCGACAGAAGCGGGAGGGAGACCCAGTACTTC
NA | TRBD2 | TRBJ2-5 | TRBV5-1 | CASSHSGGQETQYF | TGCGCCAGCAGCCACTCGGGGGGGCAAGAGACCCAGTACTTC
NA | TRBD2 | TRBJ2-5 | TRBV19 | CASAPSLAGDQETQYF | TGTGCCAGTGCACCCTCACTAGCGGGGGACCAAGAGACCCAGTACTTC
NA | NA | TRBJ2-5 | TRBV20-1 | CSATPGETQYF | TGCAGTGCTACTCCGGGGGAGACCCAGTACTTC
NA | NA | TRBJ2-5 | TRBV10-2 | CASKVKGKETQYF | TGCGCCAGCAAGGTAAAGGGAAAAGAGACCCAGTACTTC
NA | TRBD2 | TRBJ2-7 | TRBV30 | CAWNSGLSGGLEQYF | TGTGCCTGGAATTCTGGGTTGAGCGGGGGCCTCGAGCAGTACTTC
NA | NA | TRBJ1-3 | TRBV3-1 | CASSQAGASSGNTIYF | TGTGCCAGCAGCCAGGCCGGGGCCTCCTCTGGAAACACCATATATTTT
NA | NA | TRBJ2-1 | TRBV20-1 | CSARKLAFSNEQFF | TGCAGTGCTAGGAAGCTAGCGTTCAGCAATGAGCAGTTCTTC
NA | NA | TRBJ1-1 | TRBV5-4 | CASSYPQIEAFF | TGTGCCAGCAGCTACCCGCAGATTGAAGCTTTCTTT
many | NA | TRBJ2-5 | TRBV11-2 | CASSSLEYQETQYF | TGTGCCAGCAGCTCCCTTGAATACCAAGAGACCCAGTACTTC
NA | TRBD2 | TRBJ2-7 | TRBV6-5 | CASSTYSGRVNEQYF | TGTGCCAGCAGTACTTATAGCGGGAGGGTAAACGAGCAGTACTTC
NA | TRBD1 | TRBJ2-5 | TRBV20-1 | CSAKLGGDGTWETQYF | TGCAGTGCTAAGTTAGGGGGCGATGGCACTTGGGAGACCCAGTACTTC
many | TRBD1 | TRBJ1-2 | TRBV6-1 | CASSRQGDYGYTF | TGTGCCAGCAGTCGACAGGGTGACTATGGCTACACCTTC
many | NA | TRBJ1-1 | TRBV6-1 | CASSELRNTEAFF | TGTGCCAGCAGTGAATTGAGGAACACTGAAGCTTTCTTT
NA | NA | TRBJ1-5 | TRBV19 | CATEDSVRNQPQHF | TGTGCCACCGAGGACTCCGTTCGCAATCAGCCCCAGCATTTT
few | TRBD2 | TRBJ2-7 | TRBV30 | CAWSIRVSLAGTREQYF | TGTGCCTGGAGTATTAGAGTCTCACTAGCGGGGACTAGGGAGCAGTACTTC
few | NA | TRBJ1-2 | TRBV29-1 | CSVGTGALLYGYTF | TGCAGCGTCGGGACGGGAGCTCTCCTCTATGGCTACACCTTC